The 9 T cell receptor beta chains below come from one sample, sequenced in a study of vaccination effects on CD4 cells after COVID-19. Their target antigens are unknown. Peptide-pool stimulation followed by sequencing identified expanded antigen-specific CD4+ clonotypes in the ViraFEST assay. On roughly day 10 of culture, CD4+ T cells were separated out. Neither prior SARS-CoV-2 infection nor positive nucleocapsid antibodies were present in the vaccine recipients. TCRdb keeps only in-frame clones here, not all; method: immunoSEQ multiplex PCR. The sample has tens of thousands of clones; over 65% are singletons. The starting material was CD4+ T cells from PBMCs cultured with HCoV-OC43 spike peptides, obtained before COVID-19 vaccination. Subset defined: HCoV-OC43 spike overlapping peptide pool stimulation. These receptors were taken from a human donor who received a COVID-19 vaccine.

The chain employs TRBV2 and TRBJ2-5; weak D call: TRBD2 (6 bases). CDR1 SNHLY and CDR2 FYNNEI come from the germline V gene. The CDR3 totals 13 residues. V was cut by 4 bases and J by 1 base, with 7 bases left in between. The CDR3 coding sequence is TGTGCCAGCAGTGGTAGCGGCCAAGAGACCCAGTACTTC. It yields the protein CASSGSGQETQYF.

The chain is built from TRBV19 and TRBJ2-5; 8 bases line up with TRBD2. Germline V CDR1 and CDR2: LNHDA, SQIVND (reference sequence). This CDR3 is built from 16 residues. The trim removed 2 bases at V and 1 base at J, leaving 6 bases unmatched. CDR3 in DNA: TGTGCCAGTAGTATAAGGAGCGGGGGCTCCCAAGAGACCCAGTACTTC. Translation gives CASSIRSGGSQETQYF.

This chain links TRBV7-2 with TRBJ1-6, with a weak D call TRBD1 (6 bases). Germline CDR1 SGHTA, CDR2 FQGNSA. Trimming took 2 bases from V and 7 from J, leaving 9 bases between them. The CDR3 consists of 14 residues. The chain's CDR3 is CASSLQQGNSPLHF. CDR3 nucleotides: TGTGCCAGCAGCTTACAACAGGGAAATTCACCCCTCCACTTT.

This clone was counted a few times. The chain carries TRBV2 and TRBJ2-2, with 7 bases matching TRBD1. Germline lookup yields CDR1 SNHLY and CDR2 FYNNEI. The CDR3 consists of 13 residues. The V and J ends lost 7 bases and 4 bases, in that order; junction bases with no gene match: 3. The CDR3 nucleotides are TGTGCCAGCAAGAGGACAGGCACCGGGGAGCTGTTTTTT. Translated, it gives CASKRTGTGELFF.

This clone has more than one count but fewer than ten. This chain joins TRBV5-1 and TRBJ1-6; the D gene is possibly TRBD1 (6 bases). CDR1 is SGHRS and CDR2 is YFSETQ in the germline V gene. The CDR3 has 18 amino acids. V lost 0 bases and J lost 0, with 13 bases in between. The CDR3, as DNA: TGCGCCAGCAGCTTGGGGACAGTGTCGCCCTCCTATAATTCACCCCTCCACTTT. Translated, it gives CASSLGTVSPSYNSPLHF.

The CDR3 sequence: CASSPNSQGGPYEQYV. CDR3 nucleotide sequence: TGTGCCAGCTCACCTAACTCACAGGGGGGACCCTACGAGCAGTACGTC. The chain links TRBV18 to TRBJ2-7; 8 bases fit TRBD1. CDR1 KGHSH and CDR2 LQKENI come from the germline V gene. The CDR3 has 16 amino acids. V was pared by 3 bases and J by 2 bases, with 9 bases of the junction left unmatched.

DNA for the CDR3: TGTGCCAGCAGGGGGGAGGGATCCTACGAGCAGTACGTC. It is translated as CASRGEGSYEQYV. V and J are TRBV2 and TRBJ2-7, with 7 positions matching TRBD2. Germline loops: CDR1 SNHLY, CDR2 FYNNEI. V shed 6 bases and J 1 base; nucleotides not matched to a gene: 3. This CDR3 region has 13 residues.

In its sample, this clone was seen a few times. This chain links TRBV2 with TRBJ2-7; 9 positions match TRBD1. This CDR3 contains 15 residues. The ends lost 4 bases at V and 3 bases at J; junction bases unmatched: 7. Per the germline V gene, CDR1 is SNHLY and CDR2 is FYNNEI. The CDR3 loop is CASSVGTGLVYEQYV. The CDR3 bases are TGTGCCAGCAGTGTAGGGACAGGGCTTGTCTACGAGCAGTACGTC.

This sequence joins TRBV5-4 and TRBJ1-4, with D possibly TRBD1 on 5 matching bases. The CDR3 runs to 15 residues. Germline V gene lookup returns CDR1 SGHNT and CDR2 YYREEE (reference sequence). Trimming took off 5 bases at V and 8 bases at J, with 19 bases between the two ends. CDR3 region: CASSLGGSLQEKLFF. The CDR3 bases are TGTGCCAGCAGTCTGGGGGGATCATTACAGGAAAAACTGTTTTTT.